This entry describes one T cell receptor (beta chain). Its target is not known. Method: immunoSEQ multiplex PCR; TCRdb's copy keeps in-frame clones and lacks some. The sample holds roughly 170,000 clones, roughly 94% seen once. The sample originates from a study of T cell responses to AZD1222 COVID-19 vaccine. The study, taken as a whole, reports: In a largely white British group with more females than males, clonal diversity was possibly underestimated.

This clonotype was sampled from an adult who received the AZD1222 COVID-19 vaccine. Sequencing was performed on peripheral blood, taken 28 days after the second AZD1222 dose.

The CDR3 loop reads CASSQEAANYGYTF. Written as DNA, the CDR3 is TGCGCCAGCAGCCAAGAGGCAGCGAACTATGGCTACACCTTC. The genes are TRBV4-3 and TRBJ1-2, with no clear D. Germline-derived CDR1 and CDR2 are LGHNA and YSLEER. CDR3 length: 14 amino acids. V lost 0 bases to trimming and J lost 2 bases, with 7 bases between them.